The rows below give T cell receptor beta chains drawn from one sample of a study of neurological immune-mediated disorders. Via MiXCR, TCRdb re-called the 5' RACE reads, giving one row per CDR3 protein. Seen here are roughly 100,000 distinct CDR3 sequences, 11% observed once, and the top ten hold about 3.1%. Sequences were obtained from PBMCs. The receptors shown here come from a female donor with HTLV-1-associated myelopathy (HAM/TSP). Each CDR3 is given with its conserved first and last residue. A clone size is listed for some rows: how often the clone was seen (once, few, many), or a class if it is expanded.

J gene,V gene,clone size,CDR3 protein
TRBJ2-1,TRBV5-1,many,CASSYSSGGYNEQFF
TRBJ2-3,TRBV20-1,many,CSARPGGRTDTQYF
TRBJ1-2,TRBV5-1,many,CASSSDTNYGYTF
TRBJ2-1,TRBV10-3,many,CAISRDRENEQFF
TRBJ2-3,TRBV7-9,many,CASSDMGTGVVDTQYF
TRBJ1-4,TRBV5-6,many,CASSRQGRGREKLFF
TRBJ1-6,TRBV28,-,CASSLYPGGPPLHF
TRBJ1-1,TRBV27,-,CASSSPQGRTEAFF
TRBJ2-7,TRBV20-1,medium-sized,CSAGPGRSYEQYF
TRBJ2-5,TRBV5-1,few,CASSFSDSGAETQYF